This TCR beta chain appears in the sequencing data of a study of post-analysis software for immune sequencing data. Study-wide background: The study covered relapsing-remitting, secondary progressive and progressive-relapsing courses of multiple sclerosis.

Overall study results and limits: Samples made in the same batch grouped tightly together by F measure. People with multiple sclerosis had a significantly lower normalized Chao1 diversity than controls did.

The TCR beta cDNA libraries carried unique molecular identifiers. MiXCR, applied by TCRdb to the PCR reads, yields one record per CDR3 protein. The table records about 820,000 distinct CDR3 sequences, about 50% of them present only once. This clonotype was seen a single time. Its antigen remains unknown. This TCR was sampled from a girl between 10 and 17 years old with multiple sclerosis. The sequenced material came from blood.

CDR3 in amino acids: CASRDRGEETQYF. The CDR3 nucleotides read TGTGCCAGCAGGGACAGGGGAGAAGAGACCCAGTACTTC. This rearrangement joins TRBV7-9 to TRBJ2-7; 9 nucleotides line up with TRBD1. The closer fit of TRBJ2-5 to the DNA end suggests the J call may be wrong. The germline CDR1 and CDR2 sequences are SEHNR and FQNEAQ (reference sequence). There are 13 residues in the CDR3.